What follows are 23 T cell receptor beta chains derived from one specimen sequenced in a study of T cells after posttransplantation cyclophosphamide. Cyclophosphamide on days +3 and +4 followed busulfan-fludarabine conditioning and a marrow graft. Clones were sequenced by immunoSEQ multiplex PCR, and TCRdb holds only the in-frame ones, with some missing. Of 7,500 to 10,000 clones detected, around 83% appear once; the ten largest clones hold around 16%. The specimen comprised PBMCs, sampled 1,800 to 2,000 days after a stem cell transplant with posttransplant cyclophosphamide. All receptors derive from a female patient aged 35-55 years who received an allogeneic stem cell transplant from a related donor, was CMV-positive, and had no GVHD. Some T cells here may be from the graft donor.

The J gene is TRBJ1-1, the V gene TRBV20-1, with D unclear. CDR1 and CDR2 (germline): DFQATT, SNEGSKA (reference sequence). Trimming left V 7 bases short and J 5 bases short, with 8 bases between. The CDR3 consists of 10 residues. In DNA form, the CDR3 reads TGCAGTGTCGGTTGGACTGAAGCTTTCTTT. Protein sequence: CSVGWTEAFF.

The CDR3 sequence is CASSYRDRGFLSYEQYF. The CDR3, as DNA: TGTGCCAGTAGTTACCGGGACAGGGGATTTCTATCCTACGAGCAGTACTTC. V is TRBV19 and J is TRBJ2-7; 10 bases are shared with TRBD1. Germline loops: CDR1 LNHDA, CDR2 SQIVND (reference sequence). The CDR3 spans 17 residues. After removal of 5 bases from V and 1 base from J, the junction contained 11 bases not matched to a gene.

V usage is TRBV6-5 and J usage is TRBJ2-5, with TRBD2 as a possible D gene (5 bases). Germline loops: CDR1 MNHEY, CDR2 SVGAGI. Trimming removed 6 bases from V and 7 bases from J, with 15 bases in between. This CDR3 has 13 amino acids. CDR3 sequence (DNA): TGTGCCAGCAGCCGCCCGGGGTCTGGGACCCAGTACTTC. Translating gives CASSRPGSGTQYF.

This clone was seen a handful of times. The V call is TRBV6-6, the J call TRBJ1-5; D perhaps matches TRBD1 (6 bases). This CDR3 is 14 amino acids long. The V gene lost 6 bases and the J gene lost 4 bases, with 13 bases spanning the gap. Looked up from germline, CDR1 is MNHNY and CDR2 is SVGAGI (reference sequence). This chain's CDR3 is CASSIQGQNQPQHF. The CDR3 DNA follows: TGTGCCAGCAGCATTCAGGGGCAGAATCAGCCCCAGCATTTT.

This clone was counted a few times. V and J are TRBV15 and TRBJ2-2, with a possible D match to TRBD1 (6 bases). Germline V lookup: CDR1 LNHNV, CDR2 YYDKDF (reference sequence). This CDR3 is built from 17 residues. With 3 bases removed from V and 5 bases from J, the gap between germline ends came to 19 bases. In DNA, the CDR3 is TGTGCCACCAGCAGGGCTACAGGGTCGGGACGGACCGGGGAGCTGTTTTTT. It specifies CATSRATGSGRTGELFF.

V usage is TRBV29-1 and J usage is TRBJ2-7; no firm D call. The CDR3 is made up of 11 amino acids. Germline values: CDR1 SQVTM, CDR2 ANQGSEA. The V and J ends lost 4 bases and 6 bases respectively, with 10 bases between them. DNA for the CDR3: TGCAGCGTTGGCTCCCCAGGCGAGCAGTACTTC. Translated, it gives CSVGSPGEQYF.

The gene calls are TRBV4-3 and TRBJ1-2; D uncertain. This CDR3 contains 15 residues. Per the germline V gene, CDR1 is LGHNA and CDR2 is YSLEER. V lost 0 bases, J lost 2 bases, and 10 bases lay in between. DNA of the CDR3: TGCGCCAGCAGCCAAGAAAGACTGATGAACTATGGCTACACCTTC. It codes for CASSQERLMNYGYTF.

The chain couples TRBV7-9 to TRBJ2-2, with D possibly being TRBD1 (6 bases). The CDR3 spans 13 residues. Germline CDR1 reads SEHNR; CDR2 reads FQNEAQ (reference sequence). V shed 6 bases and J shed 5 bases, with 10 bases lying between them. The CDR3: CASRGGVTGELFF. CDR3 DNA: TGTGCCAGCAGAGGGGGAGTTACCGGGGAGCTGTTTTTT.

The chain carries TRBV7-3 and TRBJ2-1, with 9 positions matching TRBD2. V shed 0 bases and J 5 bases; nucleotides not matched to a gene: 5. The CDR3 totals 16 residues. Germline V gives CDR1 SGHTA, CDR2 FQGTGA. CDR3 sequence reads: CASSLTSTSGHNEQFF. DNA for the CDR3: TGTGCCAGCAGCTTAACGTCGACTAGCGGTCACAATGAGCAGTTCTTC.

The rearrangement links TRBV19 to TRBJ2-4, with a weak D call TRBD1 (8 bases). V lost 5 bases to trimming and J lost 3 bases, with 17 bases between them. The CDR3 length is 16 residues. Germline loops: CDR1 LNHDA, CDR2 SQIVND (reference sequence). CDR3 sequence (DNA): TGTGCCAGTAGTGCCAACAGGGGGGGGAGCAAAAACATTCAGTACTTC. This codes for CASSANRGGSKNIQYF. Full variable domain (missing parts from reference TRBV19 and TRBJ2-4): DGGITQSPKYLFRKEGQNVTLSCEQNLNHDAMYWYRQDPGQGLRLIYYSQIVNDFQKGDIAEGYSVSREKKESFPLTVTSAQKNPTAFYLCASSANRGGSKNIQYFGAGTRLSVL.

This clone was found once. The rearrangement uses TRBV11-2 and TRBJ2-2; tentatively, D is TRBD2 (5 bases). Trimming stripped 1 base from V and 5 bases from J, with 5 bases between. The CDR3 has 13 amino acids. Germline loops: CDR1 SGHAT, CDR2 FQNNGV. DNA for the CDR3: TGTGCCAGCAGCTTAGGAGGGACCGGGGAGCTGTTTTTT. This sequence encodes CASSLGGTGELFF.

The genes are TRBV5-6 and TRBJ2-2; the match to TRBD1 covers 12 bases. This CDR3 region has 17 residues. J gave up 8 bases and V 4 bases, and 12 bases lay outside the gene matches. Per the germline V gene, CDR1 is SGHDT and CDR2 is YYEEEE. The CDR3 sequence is CASSGGGTGGYQGELFF. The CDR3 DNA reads TGTGCCAGCAGCGGAGGGGGGACAGGGGGCTATCAAGGGGAGCTGTTTTTT.

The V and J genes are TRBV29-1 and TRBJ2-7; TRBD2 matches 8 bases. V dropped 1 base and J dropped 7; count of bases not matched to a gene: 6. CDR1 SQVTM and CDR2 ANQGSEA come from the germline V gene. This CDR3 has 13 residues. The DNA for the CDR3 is TGCAGCGTTGAAGCCGGGGGGGCGCGGGAGCAGTACTTC. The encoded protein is CSVEAGGAREQYF.

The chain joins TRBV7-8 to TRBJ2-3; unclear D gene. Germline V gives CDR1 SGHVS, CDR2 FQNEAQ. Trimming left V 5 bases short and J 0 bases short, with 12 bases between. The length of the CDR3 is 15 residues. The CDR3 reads CASSPLGASTDTQYF. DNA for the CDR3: TGTGCCAGCAGCCCACTTGGAGCTAGCACAGATACGCAGTATTTT.

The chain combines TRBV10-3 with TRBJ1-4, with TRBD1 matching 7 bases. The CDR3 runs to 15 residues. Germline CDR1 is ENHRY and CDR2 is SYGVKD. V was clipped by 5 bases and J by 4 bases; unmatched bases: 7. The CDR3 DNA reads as TGTGCCATCAGTCAGGGACAGACTATTAATGAAAAACTGTTTTTT. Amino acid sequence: CAISQGQTINEKLFF.

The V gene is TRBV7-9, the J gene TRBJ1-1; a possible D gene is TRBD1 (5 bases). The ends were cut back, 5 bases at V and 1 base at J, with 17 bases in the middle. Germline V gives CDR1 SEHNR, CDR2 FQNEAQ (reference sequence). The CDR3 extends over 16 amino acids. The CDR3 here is CASSQIGARGNTEAFF. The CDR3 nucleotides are TGTGCCAGCAGCCAGATAGGGGCAAGGGGGAACACTGAAGCTTTCTTT.

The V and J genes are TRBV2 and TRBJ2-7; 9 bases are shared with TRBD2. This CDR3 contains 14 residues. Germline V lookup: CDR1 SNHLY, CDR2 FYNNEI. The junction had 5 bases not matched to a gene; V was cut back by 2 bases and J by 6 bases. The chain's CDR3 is CASSETSGFPEQYF. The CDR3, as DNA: TGTGCCAGCAGTGAAACTAGCGGGTTCCCCGAGCAGTACTTC.

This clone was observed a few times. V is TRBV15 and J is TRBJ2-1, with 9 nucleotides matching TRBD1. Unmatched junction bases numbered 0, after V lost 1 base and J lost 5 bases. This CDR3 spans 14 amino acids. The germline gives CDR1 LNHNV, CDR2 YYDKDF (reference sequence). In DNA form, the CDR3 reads TGTGCCACCAGCAGAGGGACAGGGGACAATGAGCAGTTCTTC. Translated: CATSRGTGDNEQFF. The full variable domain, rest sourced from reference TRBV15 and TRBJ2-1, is DAMVIQNPRYQVTQFGKPVTLSCSQTLNHNVMYWYQQKSSQAPKLLFHYYDKDFNNEADTPDNFQSRRPNTSFCFLDIRSPGLGDTAMYLCATSRGTGDNEQFFGPGTRLTVL.

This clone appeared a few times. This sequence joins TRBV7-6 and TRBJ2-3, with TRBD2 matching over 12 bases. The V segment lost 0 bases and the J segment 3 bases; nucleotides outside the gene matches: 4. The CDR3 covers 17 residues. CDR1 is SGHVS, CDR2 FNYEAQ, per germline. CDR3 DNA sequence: TGTGCCAGCAGCTTAGCGATCCTAGCGGGGGGGACAGATACGCAGTATTTT. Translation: CASSLAILAGGTDTQYF.

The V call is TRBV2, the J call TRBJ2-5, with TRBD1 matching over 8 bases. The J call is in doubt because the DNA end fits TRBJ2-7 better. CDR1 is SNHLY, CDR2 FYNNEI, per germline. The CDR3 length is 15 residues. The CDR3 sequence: CASQTDRGGGYEQYF. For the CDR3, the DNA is TGTGCCAGCCAAACTGACAGGGGAGGTGGTTACGAGCAGTACTTC.

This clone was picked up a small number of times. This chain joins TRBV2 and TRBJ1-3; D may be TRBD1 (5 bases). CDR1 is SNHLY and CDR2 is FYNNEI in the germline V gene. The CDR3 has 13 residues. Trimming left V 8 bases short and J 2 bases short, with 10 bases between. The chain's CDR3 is CASSVRAGNTIYF. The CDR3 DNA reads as TGTGCCAGCTCGGTCAGGGCTGGAAACACCATATATTTT.

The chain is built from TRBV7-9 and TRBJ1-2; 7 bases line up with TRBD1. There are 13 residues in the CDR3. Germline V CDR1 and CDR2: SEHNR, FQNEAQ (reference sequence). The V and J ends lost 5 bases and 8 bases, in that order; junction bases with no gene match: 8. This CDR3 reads CASSVRQGEGYTF. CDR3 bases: TGTGCCAGCAGCGTTAGACAGGGCGAGGGCTACACCTTC.

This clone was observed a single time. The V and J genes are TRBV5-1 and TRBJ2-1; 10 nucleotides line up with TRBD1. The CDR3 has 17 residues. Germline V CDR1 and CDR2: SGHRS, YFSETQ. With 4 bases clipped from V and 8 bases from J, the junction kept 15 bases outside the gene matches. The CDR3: CASSPRTGGTPFYEQFF. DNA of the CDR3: TGCGCCAGCAGCCCAAGGACAGGGGGAACCCCCTTCTATGAGCAGTTCTTC.